Reported below is one T cell receptor (beta chain). CDR3-region Arm-PCR and iRepertoire HTBI primers produced the TCR beta libraries. In TCRdb, the multiplex PCR reads were re-called with MiXCR into one record per CDR3 protein. Found here are some 300,000 distinct CDR3 sequences, 22% of them singletons; the top ten hold roughly 56%. The source of the sample is a study of regulatory T cells in long-lasting Graves disease. Time point meaning: persistent/refractory GD, antithyroid drugs over 5 years with positive TRAb. There was RNA extracted from PBMCs, and the TCR library was made from it. The sequence was collected from a female donor with Graves disease. The sample was peripheral blood mononuclear cells (PBMCs), taken when the disease was refractory, from a patient treated with antithyroid drugs.

CDR3 in amino acids: CSAQDTVTEAFF. Written as DNA, the CDR3 is TGCAGTGCCCAAGACACCGTCACTGAAGCTTTCTTT. The V call is TRBV20-1, the J call TRBJ1-1; D call uncertain. Germline values: CDR1 DFQATT, CDR2 SNEGSKA (reference sequence). The CDR3 runs to 12 residues. With 6 bases removed from V and 4 bases from J, the gap between germline ends came to 12 bases.